This T cell receptor (beta chain) appears in the sequencing data of a study of cytomegalovirus exposure and HLA in healthy donors. About this clone: The antigen remains unidentified.

The CDR3 extends over 15 amino acids. Trimming removed 7 bases from V and 2 bases from J; junction bases left unmatched: 9. Per the germline V gene, CDR1 is LNHDA and CDR2 is SQIVND (reference sequence). In the PCR, 60 Vbeta and 13 Jbeta primers were used. Only in-frame clones appear in the TCRdb table, and some are missing; sequencing was by immunoSEQ multiplex PCR. The table has approximately 130,000 clones, about 80% seen once. Study results and limitations: Previous analysis showed most TCR beta V segments were productive about 90% or about 30% of the time. Most likely, a cluster of highly shared sequence variants arose as a sequencing artifact. In a later analysis, TCR association rates varied by HLA locus: DRB1 most, HLA-C fewest.

The sample taken for sequencing was PBMCs. The chain uses TRBV19 and TRBJ2-3; 7 nucleotides match TRBD1. This TCR derives from a woman between 45 and 60 years old in good health and CMV-seropositive. CDR3 region: CASTRRGSHTDTQYF. The CDR3 region has the DNA TGTGCCAGTACCCGCAGGGGGTCACACACAGATACGCAGTATTTT.